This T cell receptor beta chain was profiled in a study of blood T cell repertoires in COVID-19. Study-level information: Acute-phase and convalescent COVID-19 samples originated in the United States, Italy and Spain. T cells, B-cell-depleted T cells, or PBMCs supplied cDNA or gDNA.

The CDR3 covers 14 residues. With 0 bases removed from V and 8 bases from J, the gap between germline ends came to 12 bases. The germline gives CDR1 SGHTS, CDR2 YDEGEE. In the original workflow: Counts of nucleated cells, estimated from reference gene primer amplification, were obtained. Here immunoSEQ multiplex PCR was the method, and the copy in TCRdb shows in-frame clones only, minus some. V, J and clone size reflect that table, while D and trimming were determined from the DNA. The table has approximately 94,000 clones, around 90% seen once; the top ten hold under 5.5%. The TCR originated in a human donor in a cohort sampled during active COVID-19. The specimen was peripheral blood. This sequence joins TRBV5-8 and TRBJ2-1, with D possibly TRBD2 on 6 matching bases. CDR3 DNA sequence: TGTGCCAGCAGCTTGGGTCGAGCGGGCCATGAGCAGTTCTTC. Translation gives CASSLGRAGHEQFF.